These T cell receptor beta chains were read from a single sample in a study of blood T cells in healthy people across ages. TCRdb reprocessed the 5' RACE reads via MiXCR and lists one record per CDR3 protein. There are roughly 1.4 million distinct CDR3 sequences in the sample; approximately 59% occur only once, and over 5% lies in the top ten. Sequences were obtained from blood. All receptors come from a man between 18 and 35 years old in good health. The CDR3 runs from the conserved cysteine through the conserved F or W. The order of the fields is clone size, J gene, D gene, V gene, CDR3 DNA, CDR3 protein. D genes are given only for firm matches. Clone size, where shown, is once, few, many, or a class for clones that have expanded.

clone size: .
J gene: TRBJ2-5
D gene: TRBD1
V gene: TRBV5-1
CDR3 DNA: TGCGCCAGCAGCTCGGACAGGGGGTTCCTCCAAGAGACCCAGTACTTC
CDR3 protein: CASSSDRGFLQETQYF

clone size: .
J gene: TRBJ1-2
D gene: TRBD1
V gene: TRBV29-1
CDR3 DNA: TGCAGCGCGAGGGAGGACAGGATAAACTATGGCTACACCTTC
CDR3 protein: CSAREDRINYGYTF

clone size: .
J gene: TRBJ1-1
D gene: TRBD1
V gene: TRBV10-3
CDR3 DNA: TGTGCCATCAGCGCGACAGGGTTCCCTGAAGCTTTCTTT
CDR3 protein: CAISATGFPEAFF

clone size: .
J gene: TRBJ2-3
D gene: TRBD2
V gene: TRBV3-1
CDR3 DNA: TGTGCCAGCAGCCTGGGACTAGCGGGGGCCTCAGATACGCAGTATTTT
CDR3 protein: CASSLGLAGASDTQYF

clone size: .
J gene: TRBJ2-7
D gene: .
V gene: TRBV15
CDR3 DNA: TGTGCCACCAGCAGGGGCAGGGATTTTGTTTACTTC
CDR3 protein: CATSRGRDFVYF

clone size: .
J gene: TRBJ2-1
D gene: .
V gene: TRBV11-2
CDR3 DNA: TGTGCCAGCAGCTTAGTCGGTTATGGGGCTCGGGACAATGAGCAGTTCTTC
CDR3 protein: CASSLVGYGARDNEQFF

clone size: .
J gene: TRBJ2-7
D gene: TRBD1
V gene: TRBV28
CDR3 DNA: TGTGCCAGCAGGGGGACAGGGGGTGACTACGAGCAGTACTTC
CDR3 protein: CASRGTGGDYEQYF

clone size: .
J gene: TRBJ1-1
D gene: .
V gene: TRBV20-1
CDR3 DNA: TGCAGTGCTAGAGATATAGGGCACTTGAACACTGAAGCTTTCTTT
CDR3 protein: CSARDIGHLNTEAFF

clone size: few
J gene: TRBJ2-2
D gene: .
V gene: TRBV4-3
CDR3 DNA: TGCGCCAGCAGCCAAGATGTGGGGGGCGAGTCCGGGGAGCTGTTTTTT
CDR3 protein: CASSQDVGGESGELFF

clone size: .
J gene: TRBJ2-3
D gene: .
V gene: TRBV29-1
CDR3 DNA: TGCAGCGCATTCCGGGTCGGCGGTCTCACAGATACGCAGTATTTT
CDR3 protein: CSAFRVGGLTDTQYF

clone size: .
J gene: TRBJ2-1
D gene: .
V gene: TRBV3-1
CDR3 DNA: TGTGCCAGCAGCCGCCCTCTGGGCAAAGAGCAGTTCTTC
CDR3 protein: CASSRPLGKEQFF

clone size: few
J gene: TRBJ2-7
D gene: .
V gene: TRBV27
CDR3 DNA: TGTGCCAGCAGCTGGACTTTACTAGGGGCTTACGAGCAGTACTTC
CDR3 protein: CASSWTLLGAYEQYF

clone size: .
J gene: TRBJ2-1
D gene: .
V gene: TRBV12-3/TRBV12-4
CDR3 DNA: TGTGCCAGCATCCCTCAGGGGACAGCAGCGGGTTGGGGCTCCTACAATGAGCAGTTCTTC
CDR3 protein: CASIPQGTAAGWGSYNEQFF

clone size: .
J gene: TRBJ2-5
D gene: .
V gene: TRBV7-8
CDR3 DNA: TGTGCCAGCAGCTTCGTCCATCCAGGACTCCAAGAGACCCAGTACTTC
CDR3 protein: CASSFVHPGLQETQYF

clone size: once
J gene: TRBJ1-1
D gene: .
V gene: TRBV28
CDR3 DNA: TGTGCCAGCAGACACAAACGGGGCATGAACACTGAAGCTTTCTTT
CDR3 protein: CASRHKRGMNTEAFF

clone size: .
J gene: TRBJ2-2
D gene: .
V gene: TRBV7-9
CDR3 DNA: TGTGCCAGCACCCCAGGGGAGGACAGTCTGTCCGGGGAGCTGTTTTTT
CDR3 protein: CASTPGEDSLSGELFF

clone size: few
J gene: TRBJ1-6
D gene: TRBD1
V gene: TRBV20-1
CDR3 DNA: TGCAGTGCTAGAAGCCCCGGGACAGGGCAGACACCCCTCCACTTT
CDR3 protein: CSARSPGTGQTPLHF

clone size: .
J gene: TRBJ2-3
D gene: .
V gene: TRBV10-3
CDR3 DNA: TGTGCCATCAGTGACCCCCGAGGACCAGATACGCAGTATTTT
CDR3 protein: CAISDPRGPDTQYF

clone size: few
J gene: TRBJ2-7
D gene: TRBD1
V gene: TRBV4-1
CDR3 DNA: TGCGCCAGCAGCCAATTCCGACAGGGGGCAAAGGTGGCCTACGAGCAGTACTTC
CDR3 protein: CASSQFRQGAKVAYEQYF

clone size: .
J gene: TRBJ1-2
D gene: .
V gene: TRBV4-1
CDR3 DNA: TGCGCCAGCAGCCAAGAACGGGGGCAATCCTATGGCTACACCTTC
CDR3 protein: CASSQERGQSYGYTF

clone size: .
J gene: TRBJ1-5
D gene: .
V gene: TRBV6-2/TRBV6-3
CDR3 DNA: TGTGCCAGCAGGGGGACGAATCAGCCCCAGCATTTT
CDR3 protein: CASRGTNQPQHF

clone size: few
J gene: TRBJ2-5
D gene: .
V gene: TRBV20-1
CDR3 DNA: TGCAGTGCTAGAGATCCATCAGGCCAAGAGACCCAGTACTTC
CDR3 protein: CSARDPSGQETQYF

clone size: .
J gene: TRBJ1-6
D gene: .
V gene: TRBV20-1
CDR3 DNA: TGCAGTGCTGGACCGGGCTCCTATAATTCACCCCTCCACTTT
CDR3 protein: CSAGPGSYNSPLHF

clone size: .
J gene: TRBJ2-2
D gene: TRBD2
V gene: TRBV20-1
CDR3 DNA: TGCAGTGCTCCCGGGACTAGCGGGAAAACCGGGGAGCTGTTTTTT
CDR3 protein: CSAPGTSGKTGELFF

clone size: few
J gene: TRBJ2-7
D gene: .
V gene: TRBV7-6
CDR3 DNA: TGTGCCAGCAGCTTAAATCAGGGCGTTGTGGAGGAGCAGTACTTC
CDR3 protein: CASSLNQGVVEEQYF

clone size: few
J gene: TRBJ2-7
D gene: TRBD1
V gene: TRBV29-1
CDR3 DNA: TGCAGCGTTGTTGGGACAGCTTACGAGCAGTACTTC
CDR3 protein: CSVVGTAYEQYF

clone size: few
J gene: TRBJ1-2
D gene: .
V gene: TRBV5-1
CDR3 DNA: TGCGCCAGCAGCCCGGCTGGCGGGGGTTGGGACTATGGCTACACCTTC
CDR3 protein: CASSPAGGGWDYGYTF

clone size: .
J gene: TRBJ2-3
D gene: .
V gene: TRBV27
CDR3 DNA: TGTGCCAGCAGTTTCCTCACCTACACAGGGTCGGGGACAGATACGCAGTATTTT
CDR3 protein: CASSFLTYTGSGTDTQYF